These 3 T cell receptor beta chains were all obtained from the same sample, sequenced in a study of Ad26.COV2.S vaccination and SARS-CoV-2 variants. Data came from immunoSEQ multiplex PCR; TCRdb stores just in-frame clones and leaves some out. This sample has fewer than 800,000 clones, with about 90% found just once. Treatment: 19 received Ad26.COV2.S at low or high dose, single or two shots; 5 received placebo; per-sample allocation not given. Samples analyzed were those drawn on day 63 after the first vaccine or placebo injection. Sequencing used peripheral blood, obtained in a trial of Ad26.COV2.S vaccine versus placebo. The source of these receptors is a person between 18 and 65 years old who received the Ad26.COV2.S COVID-19 vaccine or a placebo.

The chain recombines TRBV13 with TRBJ2-3; TRBD2 agrees at 7 bases. Germline CDR1 PRHDT, CDR2 FYEKMQ (reference sequence). V was clipped by 10 bases and J by 8 bases; unmatched bases: 6. The CDR3 length is 11 residues. The CDR3 protein is CATREGGTQYF. Here the CDR3 DNA reads TGTGCCACCAGGGAGGGCGGTACGCAGTATTTT. Full variable domain (remainder filled in from reference TRBV13 and TRBJ2-3): AAGVIQSPRHLIKEKRETATLKCYPIPRHDTVYWYQQGPGQDPQFLISFYEKMQSDKGSIPDRFSAQQFSDYHSELNMSSLELGDSALYFCATREGGTQYFGPGTRLTVL.

The gene calls are TRBV27 and TRBJ2-3; D possibly matches TRBD1 or TRBD2 (6 bases each). The V gene lost 10 bases and the J gene lost 7 bases, with 18 bases spanning the gap. The CDR3 totals 13 residues. Germline V gene sequence: CDR1 MNHEY, CDR2 SMNVEV (reference sequence). DNA for the CDR3: TGTGCCATCATGGTAGGGGGGCGAAATACGCAGTATTTT. It encodes CAIMVGGRNTQYF.

On this clone itself: Additional DNA sequences in this sample encode the identical CDR3. J is TRBJ2-7 and V is TRBV7-2, with no clear D. The CDR3 is made up of 13 amino acids. Between the trimmed V and J ends, which lost 1 base and 3 bases, there was a span of 7 bases. Germline CDR1 reads SGHTA; CDR2 reads FQGNSA. The CDR3 nucleotides read TGTGCCAGCAGCTTAGGAACGGGCTACGAGCAGTACTTC. Translation gives CASSLGTGYEQYF.